Following are 6 T cell receptor beta chains from one sample sequenced in a study of PD-L1 blockade in urothelial cancer. The table came from immunoSEQ multiplex PCR; TCRdb's copy has only in-frame clones and leaves some out. The table lists 45,000 to 50,000 clones, approximately 88% of them singletons. Material: PBMCs, obtained around atezolizumab (anti-PD-L1) treatment. The source is a man older than 75 with urothelial cancer.

The chain uses TRBV4-3 and TRBJ2-3; 7 bases align to TRBD2. This CDR3 is built from 17 residues. Germline trimming cut 1 base from V and 1 base from J; bases unmatched to any gene: 8. CDR1 is LGHNA and CDR2 is YSLEER in the germline V gene. The CDR3 sequence is CASSQGGRGVGTDTQYF. CDR3 coding DNA: TGCGCCAGCAGCCAAGGGGGGAGGGGTGTGGGCACAGATACGCAGTATTTT.

The rearrangement joins TRBV19 to TRBJ2-2; 7 bases are shared with TRBD2. Trimming cost V 1 base and J 5 bases; bases outside gene matches: 7. CDR1 LNHDA and CDR2 SQIVND come from the germline V gene (reference sequence). This CDR3 is 16 amino acids long. CDR3 amino acids: CASSIVAGGGTGELFF. The CDR3 nucleotides are TGTGCCAGTAGTATAGTAGCGGGCGGTGGAACCGGGGAGCTGTTTTTT.

The table lists this clone with a count of one. The chain carries TRBV10-2 and TRBJ2-5; the D gene is possibly TRBD2 (5 bases). Trimming took 4 bases from V and 2 from J, leaving 5 bases between them. This CDR3 spans 12 amino acids. Germline V gene lookup returns CDR1 WSHSY and CDR2 SAAADI. The CDR3 DNA reads TGCGCCAGCAGTGGACTACAAGAGACCCAGTACTTC. Its protein product is CASSGLQETQYF.

The chain carries TRBV11-2 and TRBJ2-1; D gene unclear. CDR1 is SGHAT and CDR2 is FQNNGV in the germline V gene. Trimming shortened V by 3 bases and J by 7 bases, and 7 bases separated the two germline ends. The CDR3 runs 12 residues. CDR3 residues: CASSLAPNEQFF. Here the CDR3 DNA reads TGTGCCAGCAGCTTGGCCCCTAATGAGCAGTTCTTC.

The chain joins TRBV23-1 to TRBJ2-2; maybe TRBD1 (5 bases). TRBV23-1 qualifies as an ORF whose function is uncertain. V was clipped by 9 bases and J by 1 base, with 15 bases between them. The CDR3 contains 15 residues. The CDR3 coding sequence is TGCGCCAGGCCGAGAGGAGACAGGAACACCGGGGAGCTGTTTTTT. Amino acid sequence: CARPRGDRNTGELFF.

V gene TRBV28 combines with J gene TRBJ2-1, with TRBD2 identical over 9 bases. CDR1 and CDR2 from the germline V gene are MDHEN and SYDVKM. The V and J ends lost 8 bases and 9 bases, in that order; junction bases with no gene match: 11. The CDR3 consists of 14 residues. The CDR3 protein is CASGGGRAGGEQFF. The CDR3 DNA is TGTGCCAGCGGGGGCGGGAGGGCTGGTGGTGAGCAGTTCTTC.